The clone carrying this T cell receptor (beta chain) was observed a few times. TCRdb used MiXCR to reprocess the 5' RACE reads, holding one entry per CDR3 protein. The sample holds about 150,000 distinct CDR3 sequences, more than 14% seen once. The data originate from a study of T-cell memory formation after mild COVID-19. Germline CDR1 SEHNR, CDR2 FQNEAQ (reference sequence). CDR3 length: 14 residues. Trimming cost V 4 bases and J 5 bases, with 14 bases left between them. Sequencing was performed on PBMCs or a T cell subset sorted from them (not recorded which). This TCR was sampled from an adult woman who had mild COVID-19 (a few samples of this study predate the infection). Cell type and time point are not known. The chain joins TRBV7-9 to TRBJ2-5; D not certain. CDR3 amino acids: CASSSGDPTETQYF. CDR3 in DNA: TGTGCCAGCAGCTCCGGTGACCCGACGGAGACCCAGTACTTC. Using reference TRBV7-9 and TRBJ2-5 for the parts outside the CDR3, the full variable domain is DTGVSQNPRHKITKRGQNVTFRCDPISEHNRLYWYRQTLGQGPEFLTYFQNEAQLEKSRLLSDRFSAERPKGSFSTLEIQRTEQGDSAMYLCASSSGDPTETQYFGPGTRLLVL.